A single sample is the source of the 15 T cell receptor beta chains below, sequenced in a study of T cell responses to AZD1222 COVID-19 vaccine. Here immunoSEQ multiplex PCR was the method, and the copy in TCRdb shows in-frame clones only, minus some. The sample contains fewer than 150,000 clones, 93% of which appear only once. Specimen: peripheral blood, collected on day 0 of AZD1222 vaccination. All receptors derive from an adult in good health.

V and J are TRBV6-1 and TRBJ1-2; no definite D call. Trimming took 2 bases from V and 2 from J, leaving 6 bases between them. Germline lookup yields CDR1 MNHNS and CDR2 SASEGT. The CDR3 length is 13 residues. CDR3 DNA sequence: TGTGCCAGCAGTGAATCACTCAACTATGGCTACACCTTC. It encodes CASSESLNYGYTF.

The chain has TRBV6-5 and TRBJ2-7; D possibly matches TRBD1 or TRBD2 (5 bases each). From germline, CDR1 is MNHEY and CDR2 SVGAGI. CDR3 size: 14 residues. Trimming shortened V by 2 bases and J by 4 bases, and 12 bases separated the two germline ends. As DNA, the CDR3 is TGTGCCAGCAGTTACGGTCCGGGGACGTACGAGCAGTACTTC. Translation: CASSYGPGTYEQYF.

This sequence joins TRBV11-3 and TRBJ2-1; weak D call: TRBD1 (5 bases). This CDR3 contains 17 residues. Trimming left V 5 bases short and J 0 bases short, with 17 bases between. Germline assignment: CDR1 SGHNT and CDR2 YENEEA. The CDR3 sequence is CASSPKAGPGSYNEQFF. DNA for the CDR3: TGTGCCAGCAGCCCGAAGGCAGGGCCGGGCTCCTACAATGAGCAGTTCTTC.

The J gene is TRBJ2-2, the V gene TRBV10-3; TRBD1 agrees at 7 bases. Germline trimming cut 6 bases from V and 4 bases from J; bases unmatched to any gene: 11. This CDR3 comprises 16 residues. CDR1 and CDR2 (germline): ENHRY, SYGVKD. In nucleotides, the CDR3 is TGTGCCATCAGCTTGTCCGGGACAGAAATCACCGGGGAGCTGTTTTTT. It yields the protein CAISLSGTEITGELFF.

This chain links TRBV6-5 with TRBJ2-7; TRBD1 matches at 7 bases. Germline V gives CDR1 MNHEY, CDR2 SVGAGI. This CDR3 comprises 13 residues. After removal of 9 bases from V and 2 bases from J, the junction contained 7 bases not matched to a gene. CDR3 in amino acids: CARRDSEPYEQYF. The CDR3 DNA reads TGTGCCAGGAGGGACAGCGAACCCTACGAGCAGTACTTC.

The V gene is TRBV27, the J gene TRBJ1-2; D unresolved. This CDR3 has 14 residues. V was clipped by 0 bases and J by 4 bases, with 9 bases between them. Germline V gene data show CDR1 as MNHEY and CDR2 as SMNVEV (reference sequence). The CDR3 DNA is TGTGCCAGCAGTTTATCAGGGTTCGGCTATGGCTACACCTTC. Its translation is CASSLSGFGYGYTF.

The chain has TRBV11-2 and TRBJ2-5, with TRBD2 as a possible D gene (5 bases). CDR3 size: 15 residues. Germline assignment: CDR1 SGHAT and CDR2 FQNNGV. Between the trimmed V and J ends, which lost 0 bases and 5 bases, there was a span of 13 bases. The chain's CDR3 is CASSLEARDFETQYF. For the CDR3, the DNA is TGTGCCAGCAGCTTAGAAGCGAGGGATTTTGAGACCCAGTACTTC.

The CDR3 loop is CAISETVSTEAFF. The CDR3, as DNA: TGTGCCATCAGTGAGACGGTAAGCACTGAAGCTTTCTTT. The rearrangement joins TRBV10-3 to TRBJ1-1; D not certain. Per germline, CDR1 ENHRY and CDR2 SYGVKD. The CDR3 covers 13 residues. Between the trimmed V and J ends, which lost 2 bases and 4 bases, there was a span of 8 bases.

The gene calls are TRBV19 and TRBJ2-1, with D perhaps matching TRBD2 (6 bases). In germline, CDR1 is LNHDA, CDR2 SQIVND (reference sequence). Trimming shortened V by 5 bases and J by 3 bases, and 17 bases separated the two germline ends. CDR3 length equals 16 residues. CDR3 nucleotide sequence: TGTGCCAGTAGTCCTCTCCGGGACTTCAACTACAATGAGCAGTTCTTC. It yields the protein CASSPLRDFNYNEQFF. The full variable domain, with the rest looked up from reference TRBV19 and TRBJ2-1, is DGGITQSPKYLFRKEGQNVTLSCEQNLNHDAMYWYRQDPGQGLRLIYYSQIVNDFQKGDIAEGYSVSREKKESFPLTVTSAQKNPTAFYLCASSPLRDFNYNEQFFGPGTRLTVL.

CDR3 DNA: TGTGCCAGCAACAGGGCTAGGAGCACTGAAGCTTTCTTT. Translating gives CASNRARSTEAFF. V is TRBV6-5 and J is TRBJ1-1; D perhaps matches TRBD1 (6 bases). V lost 7 bases and J lost 4, with 13 bases in between. The CDR3 is made up of 13 amino acids. Germline-derived CDR1 and CDR2 are MNHEY and SVGAGI.

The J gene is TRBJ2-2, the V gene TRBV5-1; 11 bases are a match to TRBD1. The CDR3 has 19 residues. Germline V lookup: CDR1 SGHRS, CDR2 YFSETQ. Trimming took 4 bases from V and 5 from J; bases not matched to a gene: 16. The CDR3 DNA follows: TGCGCCAGCAGCATCATGGGTCCGGTCGGGACAGGGGGAACCGGGGAGCTGTTTTTT. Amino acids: CASSIMGPVGTGGTGELFF.

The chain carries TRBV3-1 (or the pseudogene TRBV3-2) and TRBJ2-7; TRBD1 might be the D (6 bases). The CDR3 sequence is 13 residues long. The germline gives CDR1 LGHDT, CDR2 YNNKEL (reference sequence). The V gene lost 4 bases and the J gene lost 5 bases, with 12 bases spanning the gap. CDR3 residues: CASSRQGGHEQYF. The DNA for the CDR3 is TGTGCCAGCAGCCGGCAAGGGGGACACGAGCAGTACTTC.

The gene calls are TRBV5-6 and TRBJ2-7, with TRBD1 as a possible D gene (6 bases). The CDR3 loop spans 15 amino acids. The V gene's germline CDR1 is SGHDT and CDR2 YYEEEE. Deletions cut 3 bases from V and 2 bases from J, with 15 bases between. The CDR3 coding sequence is TGTGCCAGCAGCTCCTCCCCAGGGGATGCCTACGAGCAGTACTTC. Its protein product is CASSSSPGDAYEQYF.

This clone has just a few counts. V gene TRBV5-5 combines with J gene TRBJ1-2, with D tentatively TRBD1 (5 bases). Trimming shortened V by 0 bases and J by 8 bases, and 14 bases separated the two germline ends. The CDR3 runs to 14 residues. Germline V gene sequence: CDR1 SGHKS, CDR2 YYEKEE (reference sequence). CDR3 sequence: CASSLVAGLSGYTF. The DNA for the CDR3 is TGTGCCAGCAGCTTGGTGGCAGGGCTTAGCGGCTACACCTTC.

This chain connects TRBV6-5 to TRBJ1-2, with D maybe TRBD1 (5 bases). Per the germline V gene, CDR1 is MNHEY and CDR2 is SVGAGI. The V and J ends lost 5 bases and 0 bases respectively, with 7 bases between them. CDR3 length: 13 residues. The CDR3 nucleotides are TGTGCCAGCAGTCCGGGGGCTAACTATGGCTACACCTTC. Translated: CASSPGANYGYTF.